This is a list of T cell receptor beta chains from one sample in a study of prognosis after radiotherapy for stage I lung cancer. From the multiplex PCR reads, TCRdb called clonotypes with MiXCR, one entry per CDR3 protein. Of fewer than 25,000 distinct CDR3 sequences in the sample, around 37% are singletons; the top ten hold approximately 50%. The sample consisted of PBMCs, taken before or after stereotactic body radiation therapy (not recorded which). These receptors were collected from a donor over 45 with non-small cell lung cancer. Each CDR3 is given without its conserved first and last residue. The size entry is marked missing in some rows and otherwise reads once, few, many or a size class.

J gene: TRBJ2-1; clone size: many; V gene: TRBV6-1; CDR3 protein: ASGQLGNEQF
J gene: TRBJ1-2; clone size: -; V gene: TRBV19; CDR3 protein: ASSAGEYGYT
J gene: TRBJ2-2; clone size: medium-sized; V gene: TRBV11-2; CDR3 protein: ASSSGLAGGGATGELF
J gene: TRBJ1-4; clone size: many; V gene: TRBV7-6; CDR3 protein: ASSADPGGPNEKLF
J gene: TRBJ1-6; clone size: many; V gene: TRBV14; CDR3 protein: AGSGGRSDSPLH
J gene: TRBJ1-5; clone size: -; V gene: TRBV6-2/TRBV6-3; CDR3 protein: ASRTANQPQH
J gene: TRBJ2-1; clone size: many; V gene: TRBV19; CDR3 protein: ASSIGLYNEQF
J gene: TRBJ2-7; clone size: -; V gene: TRBV6-5; CDR3 protein: ASSYYMGGYEHY
J gene: TRBJ2-3; clone size: many; V gene: TRBV15; CDR3 protein: ATSPGQGATDTQY
J gene: TRBJ1-1; clone size: many; V gene: TRBV27; CDR3 protein: ASSSTGEGTEAF
J gene: TRBJ2-4; clone size: -; V gene: TRBV18; CDR3 protein: ASSPSTGGGSKNIQY
J gene: TRBJ2-1; clone size: medium-sized; V gene: TRBV27; CDR3 protein: ASSPRSYNEQF
J gene: TRBJ2-3; clone size: -; V gene: TRBV12-3/TRBV12-4; CDR3 protein: ASSLAPDTQY
J gene: TRBJ2-5; clone size: many; V gene: TRBV7-9; CDR3 protein: ASSLGAQETQY
J gene: TRBJ2-5; clone size: many; V gene: TRBV5-1; CDR3 protein: ASSNQETQY
J gene: TRBJ1-2; clone size: many; V gene: TRBV6-2/TRBV6-3; CDR3 protein: ASSDRDAGYYGYT
J gene: TRBJ2-7; clone size: -; V gene: TRBV11-2; CDR3 protein: ASSLEGYEQY
J gene: TRBJ2-5; clone size: many; V gene: TRBV11-2; CDR3 protein: ASSSVQGAGQETQY
J gene: TRBJ1-1; clone size: many; V gene: TRBV6-2/TRBV6-3; CDR3 protein: ASSYPIGAGNTEAF
J gene: TRBJ1-1; clone size: many; V gene: TRBV10-2; CDR3 protein: ASSPDDMNTEAF
J gene: TRBJ1-1; clone size: once; V gene: TRBV30; CDR3 protein: AWIGNTEAF
J gene: TRBJ2-2; clone size: -; V gene: TRBV7-3; CDR3 protein: ASGWTVNTGELF
J gene: TRBJ1-2; clone size: many; V gene: TRBV19; CDR3 protein: ASSTLTGTYGYT
J gene: TRBJ2-2; clone size: once; V gene: TRBV4-1; CDR3 protein: ASSPSGAKNTGELF
J gene: TRBJ2-5; clone size: many; V gene: TRBV5-1; CDR3 protein: ASSTPRAETQY
J gene: TRBJ2-6; clone size: many; V gene: TRBV20-1; CDR3 protein: SARAGSGANVLT
J gene: TRBJ2-1; clone size: many; V gene: TRBV5-1; CDR3 protein: ASSLSLGAPTLF
J gene: TRBJ2-5; clone size: -; V gene: TRBV5-1; CDR3 protein: ASSLLGGETQY